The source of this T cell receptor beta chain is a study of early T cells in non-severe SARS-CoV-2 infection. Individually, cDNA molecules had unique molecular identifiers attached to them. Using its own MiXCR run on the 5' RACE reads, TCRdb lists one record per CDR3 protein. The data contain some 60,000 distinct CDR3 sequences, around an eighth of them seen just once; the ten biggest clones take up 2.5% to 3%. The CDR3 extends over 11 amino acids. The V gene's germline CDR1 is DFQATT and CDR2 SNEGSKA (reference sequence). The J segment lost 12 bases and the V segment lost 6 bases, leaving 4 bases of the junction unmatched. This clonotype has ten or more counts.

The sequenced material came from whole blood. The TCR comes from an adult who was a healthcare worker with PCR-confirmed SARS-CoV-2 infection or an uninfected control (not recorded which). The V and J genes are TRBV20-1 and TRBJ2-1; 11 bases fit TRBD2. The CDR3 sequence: CSARTSGGQFF. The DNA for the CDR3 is TGCAGTGCCAGAACTAGCGGGGGGCAGTTCTTC.